These T cell receptor beta chains were read from a single sample in a study of T cell responses to AZD1222 COVID-19 vaccine. TCRdb's copy holds only in-frame clones and misses some; the assay was immunoSEQ multiplex PCR. The table shows about 150,000 clones, with less than 90% occurring only once. Specimen: peripheral blood, collected on day 0 of MenACWY control vaccination. These receptors came from an adult in good health. Both conserved end residues are part of each CDR3. D genes are given only for firm matches. Clone sizes are given selectively: once, few, many, or a class where the clone is expanded.

abundance	d_gene	j_gene	v_gene	CDR3nt	CDR3aa
few	TRBD2	TRBJ2-7	TRBV9	TGTGCCAGCAGCGTAGGGTTACTAGCGATTGACTACGAGCAGTACTTC	CASSVGLLAIDYEQYF
-	-	TRBJ2-5	TRBV18	TGTGCCAGCTCACCGCCGGGACGGAGACAAGAGACCCAGTACTTC	CASSPPGRRQETQYF
-	-	TRBJ2-5	TRBV7-2	TGTGCCAGCAGCATAGGACAGATCCAGACCCAGTACTTC	CASSIGQIQTQYF
-	-	TRBJ2-5	TRBV6-6	TGTGCCAGCAGGGAACGGCTAGAGACCCAGTACTTC	CASRERLETQYF
-	-	TRBJ1-5	TRBV24-1	TGTGCCACCAGTGGCGTAGGGGAGAACAATCAGCCCCAGCATTTT	CATSGVGENNQPQHF
-	-	TRBJ2-2	TRBV12-3/TRBV12-4	TGTGCGGTGAGTCGGTTGAACACCGGGGAGCTGTTTTTT	CAVSRLNTGELFF
-	-	TRBJ1-5	TRBV29-1	TGCAGCGTTGAAGTCGAGATTAGTCAGCCCCAGCATTTT	CSVEVEISQPQHF
-	-	TRBJ2-4	TRBV18	TGTGCCAGCTCACCAACCGGGACATCGGTCAAAAACATTCAGTACTTC	CASSPTGTSVKNIQYF
-	TRBD2	TRBJ2-2	TRBV27	TGTGCCAGCAGTTTAGTTGGGAGGGCCACCGGGGAGCTGTTTTTT	CASSLVGRATGELFF
-	-	TRBJ1-2	TRBV10-3	TGTGCCATCAGTGAGTCTTTATCTTTCGTCTCTAACTATGGCTACACCTTC	CAISESLSFVSNYGYTF
few	TRBD1	TRBJ2-7	TRBV11-2	TGTGCCAGCAGTGACAGGGGCAAAAGCTCCTACGAGCAGTACTTC	CASSDRGKSSYEQYF
-	TRBD1	TRBJ1-2	TRBV24-1	TGTGCCACCTGGACAGGCTATGGCTACACCTTC	CATWTGYGYTF
few	TRBD1	TRBJ1-5	TRBV19	TGTGCCAGCGGGGGACAGGGGCCGGGTTATAGCAATCAGCCCCAGCATTTT	CASGGQGPGYSNQPQHF
few	TRBD2	TRBJ2-3	TRBV12-5	TGTGCTAGTGGTTTTGGAGGGAGGGCAGATACGCAGTATTTT	CASGFGGRADTQYF
-	-	TRBJ2-1	TRBV27	TGTGCCAGCAGCCCCCCAGGGAGTACCTACAATGAGCAGTTCTTC	CASSPPGSTYNEQFF
-	-	TRBJ2-2	TRBV24-1	TGTGCCACCAGTGGCGATTACACCGGGGAGCTGTTTTTT	CATSGDYTGELFF
-	-	TRBJ1-3	TRBV7-2	TGTGCCAGCAGCTTAGCGCGGGGAAACACCATATATTTT	CASSLARGNTIYF
once	TRBD2	TRBJ2-2	TRBV2	TGTGCCAGCAGTGCGGGGGGTACCGGGGAGCTGTTTTTT	CASSAGGTGELFF
few	-	TRBJ1-6	TRBV5-8	TGTGCCAGCAGCTCGCGAAATTCACCCCTCCACTTT	CASSSRNSPLHF
-	-	TRBJ2-3	TRBV5-5	TGTGCCAGCAGCCCCCCCCCGTCCATAGGGCCCGCAGATACGCAGTATTTT	CASSPPPSIGPADTQYF